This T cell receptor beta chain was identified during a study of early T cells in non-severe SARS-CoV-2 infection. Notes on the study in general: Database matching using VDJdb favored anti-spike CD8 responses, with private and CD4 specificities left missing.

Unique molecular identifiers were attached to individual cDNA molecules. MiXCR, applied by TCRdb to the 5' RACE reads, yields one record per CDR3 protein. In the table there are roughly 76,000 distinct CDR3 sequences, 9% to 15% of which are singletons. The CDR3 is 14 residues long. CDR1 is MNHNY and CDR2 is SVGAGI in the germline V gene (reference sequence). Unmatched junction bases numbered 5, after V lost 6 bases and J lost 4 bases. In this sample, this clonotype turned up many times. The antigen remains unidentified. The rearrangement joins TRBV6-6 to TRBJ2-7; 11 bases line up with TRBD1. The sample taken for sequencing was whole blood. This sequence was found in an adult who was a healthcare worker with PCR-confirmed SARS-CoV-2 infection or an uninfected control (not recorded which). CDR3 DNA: TGTGCCAGCAGACCGGGACAGGGGGTTTACGAGCAGTACTTC. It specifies CASRPGQGVYEQYF.